What follows describes a single T cell receptor beta chain. The sample originates from a study of blood T cell repertoires in COVID-19. Germline CDR1 reads SNHLY; CDR2 reads FYNNEI. Trimming removed 4 bases at V and 6 bases at J, with 13 bases between. The CDR3 is made up of 15 amino acids. Assay: immunoSEQ multiplex PCR; the TCRdb copy retains only in-frame clones and omits some. The table records some 250,000 clones, around 86% of them present only once. The TCR originated in a man between 18 and 29 years old who had recovered from COVID-19. The sample consisted of PBMCs or T cells enriched from blood (not recorded which). J is TRBJ1-6 and V is TRBV2; perhaps TRBD1 as D (5 bases). The CDR3 nucleotides are TGTGCCAGCAGTGCCGACAGTACTACTAATTCACCCCTCCACTTT. The encoded protein is CASSADSTTNSPLHF.